These 6 T cell receptor beta chains were sequenced from one sample in a study of shared T cell receptors in the human thymus. Some clones are missing from TCRdb's copy, which holds only in-frame ones; the method was immunoSEQ multiplex PCR. The data hold 450,000 to 650,000 clones, with 75% to 85% observed a single time. These data also featured in a second study, about human thymus T cells.

Input material: thymocytes. These receptor sequences come from a boy younger than two with a congenital heart defect.

The table lists this clone with a count of one. The rearrangement uses TRBV4-2 and TRBJ2-1; 9 bases are a match to TRBD2. Losses at the gene ends were 0 bases for V and 4 bases for J; bases not matched to a gene: 10. This CDR3 has 18 amino acids. From germline, CDR1 is LGHNA and CDR2 YNFKEQ. The CDR3 loop is CASSQEGSRLAAYNEQFF. The CDR3 DNA reads TGTGCCAGCAGCCAAGAGGGGAGTCGACTAGCGGCTTACAATGAGCAGTTCTTC.

The CDR3 here is CSAFSSDTQYF. CDR3 nucleotides: TGCAGTGCTTTCTCCTCAGATACGCAGTATTTT. V and J are TRBV20-1 and TRBJ2-3; D gene uncertain. CDR3 size: 11 residues. Between the trimmed V and J ends, which lost 5 bases and 4 bases, there was a span of 7 bases. Germline-derived CDR1 and CDR2 are DFQATT and SNEGSKA (reference sequence).

The genes are TRBV27 and TRBJ2-6; D not certain. V was clipped by 3 bases and J by 0 bases, with 9 bases between them. CDR1 is MNHEY and CDR2 is SMNVEV in the germline V gene (reference sequence). CDR3 length equals 16 residues. CDR3 nucleotide sequence: TGTGCCAGCAGTTTTGGGCTTTCCTCTGGGGCCAACGTCCTGACTTTC. Amino acid sequence: CASSFGLSSGANVLTF.

V usage is TRBV5-4 and J usage is TRBJ2-7, with 14 positions matching TRBD2. Losses at the gene ends were 3 bases for V and 0 bases for J; bases not matched to a gene: 2. CDR3 length equals 16 residues. Germline CDR1 reads SGHNT; CDR2 reads YYREEE (reference sequence). The CDR3 sequence is CASSWGTSGSSYEQYF. The CDR3 DNA follows: TGTGCCAGCAGCTGGGGGACTAGCGGGAGCTCCTACGAGCAGTACTTC.

This clone was seen only a few times. The chain combines TRBV19 with TRBJ2-7; TRBD1 agrees at 9 bases. The CDR3 runs 13 residues. Trimming took 5 bases from V and 5 from J; bases not matched to a gene: 4. CDR1 is LNHDA, CDR2 SQIVND, per germline (reference sequence). The DNA of the CDR3 is TGTGCCAGTAGTCCCGGGACAGGGAACGAGCAGTACTTC. It is translated as CASSPGTGNEQYF. The full variable domain, in which reference TRBV19 and TRBJ2-7 provide the parts outside the CDR3, is DGGITQSPKYLFRKEGQNVTLSCEQNLNHDAMYWYRQDPGQGLRLIYYSQIVNDFQKGDIAEGYSVSREKKESFPLTVTSAQKNPTAFYLCASSPGTGNEQYFGPGTRLTVT.

The genes are TRBV10-2 and TRBJ2-2; 13 bases agree with TRBD2. The CDR3 runs 20 residues. The germline gives CDR1 WSHSY, CDR2 SAAADI. V trimming: 6 bases; J trimming: 1 base; junction bases outside the gene matches: 14. For the CDR3, the DNA is TGCGCCAGCAGCCGGACTAGCGGGAGTATGAGACACCAGAACACCGGGGAGCTGTTTTTT. Translation gives CASSRTSGSMRHQNTGELFF.